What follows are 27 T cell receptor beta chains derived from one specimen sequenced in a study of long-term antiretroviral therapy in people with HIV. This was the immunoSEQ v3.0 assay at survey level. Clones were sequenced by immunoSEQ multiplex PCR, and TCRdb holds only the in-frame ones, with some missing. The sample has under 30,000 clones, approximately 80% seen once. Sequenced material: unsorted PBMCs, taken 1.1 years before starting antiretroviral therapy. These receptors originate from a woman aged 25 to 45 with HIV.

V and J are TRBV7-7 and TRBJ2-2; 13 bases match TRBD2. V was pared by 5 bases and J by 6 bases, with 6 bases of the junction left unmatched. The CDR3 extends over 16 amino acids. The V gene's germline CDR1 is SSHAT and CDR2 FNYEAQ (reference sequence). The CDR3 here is CASSLGTSGVPGELFF. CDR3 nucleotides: TGTGCCAGCAGCCTTGGGACTAGCGGGGTTCCCGGGGAGCTGTTTTTT.

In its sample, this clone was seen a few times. The DNA for the CDR3 is TGTGCCAGCAGTTTAGGAGGGGGGCCTATGAACACTGAAGCTTTCTTT. Amino acids: CASSLGGGPMNTEAFF. The chain links TRBV27 to TRBJ1-1; TRBD1 is a possible D gene (6 bases). The CDR3 has 16 residues. The V and J ends lost 2 bases and 0 bases respectively, with 13 bases between them. The germline gives CDR1 MNHEY, CDR2 SMNVEV (reference sequence).

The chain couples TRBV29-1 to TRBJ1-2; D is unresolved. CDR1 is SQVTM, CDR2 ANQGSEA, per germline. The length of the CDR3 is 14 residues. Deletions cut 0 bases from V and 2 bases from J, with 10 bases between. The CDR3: CSVEDTAANYGYTF. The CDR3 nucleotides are TGCAGCGTTGAAGATACAGCCGCCAACTATGGCTACACCTTC.

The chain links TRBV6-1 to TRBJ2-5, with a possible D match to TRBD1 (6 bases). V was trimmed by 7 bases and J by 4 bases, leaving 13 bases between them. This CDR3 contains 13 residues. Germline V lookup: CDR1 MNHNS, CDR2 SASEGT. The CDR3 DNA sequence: TGTGCCAGCAAGGGGCAGGGGCTAGAGACCCAGTACTTC. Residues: CASKGQGLETQYF.

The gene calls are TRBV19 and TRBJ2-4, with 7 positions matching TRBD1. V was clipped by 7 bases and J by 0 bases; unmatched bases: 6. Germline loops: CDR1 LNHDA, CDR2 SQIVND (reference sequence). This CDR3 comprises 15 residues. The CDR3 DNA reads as TGTGCCAGTATCCAGGGGACAGAAGCCAAAAACATTCAGTACTTC. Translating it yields CASIQGTEAKNIQYF.

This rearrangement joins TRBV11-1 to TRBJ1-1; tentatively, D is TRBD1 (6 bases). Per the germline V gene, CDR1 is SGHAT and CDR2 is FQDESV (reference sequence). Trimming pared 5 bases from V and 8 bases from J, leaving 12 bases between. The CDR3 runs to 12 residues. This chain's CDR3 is CASSGDRLEAFF. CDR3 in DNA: TGTGCCAGCAGCGGCGACAGGTTGGAAGCTTTCTTT.

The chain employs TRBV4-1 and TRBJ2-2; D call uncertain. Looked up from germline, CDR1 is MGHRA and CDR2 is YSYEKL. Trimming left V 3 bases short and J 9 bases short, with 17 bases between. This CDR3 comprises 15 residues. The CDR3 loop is CASSHRPRGVRELFF. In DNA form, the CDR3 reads TGCGCCAGCAGCCACCGACCCCGTGGGGTGCGGGAGCTGTTTTTT.

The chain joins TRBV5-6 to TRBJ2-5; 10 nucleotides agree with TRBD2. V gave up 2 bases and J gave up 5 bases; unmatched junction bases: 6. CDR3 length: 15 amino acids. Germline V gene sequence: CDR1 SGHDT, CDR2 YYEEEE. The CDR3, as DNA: TGTGCCAGCAGCTTTCAGCGGGGGGGCCGGGAGACCCAGTACTTC. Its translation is CASSFQRGGRETQYF.

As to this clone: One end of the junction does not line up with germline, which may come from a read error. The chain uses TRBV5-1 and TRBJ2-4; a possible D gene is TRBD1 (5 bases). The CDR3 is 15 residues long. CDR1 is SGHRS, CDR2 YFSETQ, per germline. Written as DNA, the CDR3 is TGCGCCAACAGCTTGGTTACAGGAACAAAAAACATTCAGTACTTC. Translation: CANSLVTGTKNIQYF.

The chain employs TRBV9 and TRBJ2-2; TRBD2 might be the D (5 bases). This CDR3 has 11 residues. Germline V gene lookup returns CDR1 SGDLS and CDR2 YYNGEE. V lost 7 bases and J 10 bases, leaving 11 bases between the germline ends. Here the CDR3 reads CASGWGAELFF. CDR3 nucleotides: TGTGCCAGCGGGTGGGGAGCGGAGCTGTTTTTT.

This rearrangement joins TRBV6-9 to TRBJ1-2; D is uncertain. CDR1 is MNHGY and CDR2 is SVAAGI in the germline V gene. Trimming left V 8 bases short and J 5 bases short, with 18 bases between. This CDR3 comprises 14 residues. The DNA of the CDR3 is TGTGCCAGCCGTTTACAGACGAACCCATATGGCTACACCTTC. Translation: CASRLQTNPYGYTF.

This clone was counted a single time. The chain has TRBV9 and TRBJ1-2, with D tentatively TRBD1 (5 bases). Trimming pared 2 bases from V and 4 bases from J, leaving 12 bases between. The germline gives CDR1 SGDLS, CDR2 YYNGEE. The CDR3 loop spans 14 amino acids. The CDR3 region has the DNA TGTGCCAGCAGCGTCCGACGGGACCGCTATGGCTACACCTTC. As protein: CASSVRRDRYGYTF.

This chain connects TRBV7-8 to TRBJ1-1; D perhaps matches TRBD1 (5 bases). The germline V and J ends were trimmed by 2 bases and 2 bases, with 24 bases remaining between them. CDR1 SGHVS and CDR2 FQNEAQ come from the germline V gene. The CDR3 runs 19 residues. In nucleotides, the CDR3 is TGTGCCAGCAGCTTATACCCCGGTGGAACCGGGACCGGTAACACTGAAGCTTTCTTT. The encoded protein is CASSLYPGGTGTGNTEAFF.

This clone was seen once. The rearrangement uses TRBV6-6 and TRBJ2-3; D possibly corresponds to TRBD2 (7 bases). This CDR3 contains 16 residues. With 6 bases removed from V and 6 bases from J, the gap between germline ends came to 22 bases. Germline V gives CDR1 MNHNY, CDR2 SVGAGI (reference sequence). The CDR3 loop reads CASRSWGGNRPDTQYF. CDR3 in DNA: TGTGCCAGCAGGTCCTGGGGGGGCAACCGGCCCGATACGCAGTATTTT.

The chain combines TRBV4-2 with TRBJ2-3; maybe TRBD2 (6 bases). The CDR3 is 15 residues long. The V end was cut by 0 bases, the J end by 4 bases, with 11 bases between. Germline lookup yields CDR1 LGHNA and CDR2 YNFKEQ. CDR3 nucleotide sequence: TGTGCCAGCAGCCAAGAAGAACTAGCCTCAGATACGCAGTATTTT. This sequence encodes CASSQEELASDTQYF.

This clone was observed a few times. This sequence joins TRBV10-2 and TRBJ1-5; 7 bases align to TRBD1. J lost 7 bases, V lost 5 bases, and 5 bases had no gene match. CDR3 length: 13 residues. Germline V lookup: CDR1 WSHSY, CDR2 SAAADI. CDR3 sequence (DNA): TGCGCCAGCAGTCGACAGGGAGGGCAGCCCCAGCATTTT. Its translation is CASSRQGGQPQHF.

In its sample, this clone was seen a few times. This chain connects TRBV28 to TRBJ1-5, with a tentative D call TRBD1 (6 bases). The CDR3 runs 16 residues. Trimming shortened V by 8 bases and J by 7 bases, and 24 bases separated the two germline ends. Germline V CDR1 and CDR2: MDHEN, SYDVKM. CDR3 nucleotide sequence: TGTGCCAGCGAGTCCCAATTACAGGGAATTCAACAGCCCCAGCATTTT. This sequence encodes CASESQLQGIQQPQHF.

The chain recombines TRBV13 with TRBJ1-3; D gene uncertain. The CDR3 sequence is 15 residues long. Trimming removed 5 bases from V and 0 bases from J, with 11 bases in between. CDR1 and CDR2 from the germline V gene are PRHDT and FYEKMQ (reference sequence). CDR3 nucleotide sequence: TGTGCCAGCAGCGGCGGTCCCGACTCTGGAAACACCATATATTTT. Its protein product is CASSGGPDSGNTIYF.

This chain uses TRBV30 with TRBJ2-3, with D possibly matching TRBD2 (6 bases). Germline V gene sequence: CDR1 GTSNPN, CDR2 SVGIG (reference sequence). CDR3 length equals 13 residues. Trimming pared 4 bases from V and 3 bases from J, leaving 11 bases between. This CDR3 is CAWNLASTDTQYF. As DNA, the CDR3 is TGTGCCTGGAATCTAGCGTCTACAGATACGCAGTATTTT.

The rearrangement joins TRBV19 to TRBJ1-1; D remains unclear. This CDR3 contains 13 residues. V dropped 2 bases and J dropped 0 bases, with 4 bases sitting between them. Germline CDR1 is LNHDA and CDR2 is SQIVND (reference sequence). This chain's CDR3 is CASSIIVNTEAFF. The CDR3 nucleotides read TGTGCCAGTAGTATAATAGTGAACACTGAAGCTTTCTTT. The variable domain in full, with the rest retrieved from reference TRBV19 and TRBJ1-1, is DGGITQSPKYLFRKEGQNVTLSCEQNLNHDAMYWYRQDPGQGLRLIYYSQIVNDFQKGDIAEGYSVSREKKESFPLTVTSAQKNPTAFYLCASSIIVNTEAFFGQGTRLTVV.

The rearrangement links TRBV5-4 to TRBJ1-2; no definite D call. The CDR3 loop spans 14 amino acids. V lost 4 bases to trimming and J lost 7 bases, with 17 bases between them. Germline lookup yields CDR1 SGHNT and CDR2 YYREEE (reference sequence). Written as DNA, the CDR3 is TGTGCCAGCAGCCCGGACCGGCCTCAGGCTGGCTACACCTTC. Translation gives CASSPDRPQAGYTF. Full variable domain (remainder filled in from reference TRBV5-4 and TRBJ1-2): ETGVTQSPTHLIKTRGQQVTLRCSSQSGHNTVSWYQQALGQGPQFIFQYYREEENGRGNFPPRFSGLQFPNYSSELNVNALELDDSALYLCASSPDRPQAGYTFGSGTRLTVV.

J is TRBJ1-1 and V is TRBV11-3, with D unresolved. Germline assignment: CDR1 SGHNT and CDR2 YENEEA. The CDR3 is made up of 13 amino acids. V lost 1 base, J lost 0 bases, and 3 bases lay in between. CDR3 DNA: TGTGCCAGCAGCTTAGTCATGAACACTGAAGCTTTCTTT. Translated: CASSLVMNTEAFF. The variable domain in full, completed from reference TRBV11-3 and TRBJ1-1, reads EAGVVQSPRYKIIEKKQPVAFWCNPISGHNTLYWYLQNLGQGPELLIRYENEEAVDDSQLPKDRFSAERLKGVDSTLKIQPAELGDSAVYLCASSLVMNTEAFFGQGTRLTVV.

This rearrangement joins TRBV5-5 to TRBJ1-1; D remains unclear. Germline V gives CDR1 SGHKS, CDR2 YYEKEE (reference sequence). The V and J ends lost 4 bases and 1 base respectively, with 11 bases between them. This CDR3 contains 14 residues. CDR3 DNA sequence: TGTGCCAGCAGCACCCCGGACCGGAACACTGAAGCTTTCTTT. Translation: CASSTPDRNTEAFF.

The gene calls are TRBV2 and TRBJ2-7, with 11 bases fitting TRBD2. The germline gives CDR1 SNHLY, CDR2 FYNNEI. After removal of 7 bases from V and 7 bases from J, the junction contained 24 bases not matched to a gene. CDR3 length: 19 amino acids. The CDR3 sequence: CASTRGSVTSGGKVGEQYV. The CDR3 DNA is TGTGCCAGCACCCGAGGGTCGGTCACTAGCGGGGGTAAGGTCGGAGAGCAGTACGTC.

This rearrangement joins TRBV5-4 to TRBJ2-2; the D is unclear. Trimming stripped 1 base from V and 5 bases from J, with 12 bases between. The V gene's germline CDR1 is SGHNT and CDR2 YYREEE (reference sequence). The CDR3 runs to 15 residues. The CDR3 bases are TGTGCCAGCAGCTTGATGGGTGCACCGACCGGGGAGCTGTTTTTT. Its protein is CASSLMGAPTGELFF.

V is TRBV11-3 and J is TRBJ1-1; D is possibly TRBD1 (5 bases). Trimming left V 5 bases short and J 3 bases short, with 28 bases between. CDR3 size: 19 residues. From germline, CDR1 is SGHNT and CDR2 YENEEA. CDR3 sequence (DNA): TGTGCCAGCAGCCTCCAGGCTCCATCAGGGTTAGTATGGGACACTGAAGCTTTCTTT. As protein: CASSLQAPSGLVWDTEAFF.

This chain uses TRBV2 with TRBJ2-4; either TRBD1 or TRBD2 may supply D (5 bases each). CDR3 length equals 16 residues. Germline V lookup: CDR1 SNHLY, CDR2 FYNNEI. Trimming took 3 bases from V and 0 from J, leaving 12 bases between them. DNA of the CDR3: TGTGCCAGCAGTGACCGGGGCACGGTAGCCAAAAACATTCAGTACTTC. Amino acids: CASSDRGTVAKNIQYF.